This entry is about one T cell receptor (beta chain). Its antigen is undetermined. The sample belongs to a study of T cells expressing NK-cell markers. About the study: According to the study, TCR beta repertoires originated from sorted CD3+CD56+NKG2C+, CD3+CD56+NKG2C- and CD3+CD56-NKG2C+ T cells.

Study-level findings and limits: Top CD8+ clonotypes included the dominant CD3+CD56+NKG2C+ clonotypes in six donors. HCMV specificity of expanded NKG2C+ T cell clones remained unclear.

UMIs were included in TCR beta cDNA generated by 5'RACE template switching. TCRdb processed the 5' RACE reads again and assigns one entry to each CDR3 protein, with no DNA. The listing contains 440,000 or so distinct CDR3 sequences. The sequenced sample was blood T cells: a sorted CD56 or NKG2C T cell subset, CD4+ or CD8+ T cells, or bulk PBMC T cells (not recorded which). The source is a woman aged 18 to 75 in good health.

CDR3 residues: CASSQDGGSGELFF. This chain links TRBV4-1 with TRBJ2-2; TCRdb names TRBD1, which stays unverified in the absence of DNA. This CDR3 has 14 residues. Germline V CDR1 and CDR2: MGHRA, YSYEKL.